This T cell receptor beta chain was recorded in a study of T cell responses to AZD1222 COVID-19 vaccine. Notes on the study in general: The donor group comprised mostly white British people and more females; the analysis possibly underestimated clonal diversity. Seropositive at baseline were only a handful of AZD1222 recipients. The study reported that nearly half of spike-specific TCRs target unmutated variant regions. Repertoires were sampled only after the peak T cell response.

V was shortened by 4 bases and J by 2 bases, with 9 bases between the two germline ends. The CDR3 spans 13 residues. CDR1 and CDR2 from the germline V gene are LGHDT and YNNKEL (reference sequence). Only in-frame clones appear in the TCRdb table, and some are missing; sequencing was by immunoSEQ multiplex PCR. The sample holds more than 250,000 clones, approximately 95% seen once. With respect to this clone: Its antigen is not known.

This clonotype originated in an adult in good health. Sample: peripheral blood, taken on day 0 of AZD1222 vaccination. The rearrangement joins TRBV3-1 (or the pseudogene TRBV3-2) to TRBJ2-7; perhaps TRBD1 as D (6 bases). The CDR3 loop reads CASSPRQAYEQYF. The CDR3 DNA follows: TGTGCCAGCAGCCCAAGACAGGCCTACGAGCAGTACTTC.